This T cell receptor beta chain originates from a study of blood T cell repertoires in COVID-19. Overall study context: There were acute and convalescent COVID-19 samples, and they came from the United States, Italy and Spain. T cells, B-cell-depleted T cells, or PBMCs provided the cDNA or gDNA that served as material.

Patients from Seattle were sampled longitudinally, starting during active infection. In the original processing: Using reference gene primer amplification, nucleated cell counts were estimated. The protocol was immunoSEQ multiplex PCR, while the TCRdb copy is restricted to in-frame clones and leaves out a portion. V and J calls and clone size follow that table, whereas D and trimming were derived from the DNA. This sample carries a few hundred thousand clones, about 92% of them seen once, and the ten largest clones take around 3.9%. This clone was counted a single time. The V end lost 5 bases, the J end lost 0 bases, and 8 bases lay between the germline ends. Germline V gives CDR1 LGHDT, CDR2 YNNKEL (reference sequence). The CDR3 is made up of 14 amino acids.

This chain connects TRBV3-1 (or the pseudogene TRBV3-2) to TRBJ1-5; maybe TRBD1 (5 bases). This TCR derives from a woman aged 60-75 years with COVID-19, enrolled during active disease. The specimen sequenced was peripheral blood. The CDR3 loop reads CASSSDSSNQPQHF. As DNA, the CDR3 is TGTGCCAGCAGCTCAGACAGTAGCAATCAGCCCCAGCATTTT.